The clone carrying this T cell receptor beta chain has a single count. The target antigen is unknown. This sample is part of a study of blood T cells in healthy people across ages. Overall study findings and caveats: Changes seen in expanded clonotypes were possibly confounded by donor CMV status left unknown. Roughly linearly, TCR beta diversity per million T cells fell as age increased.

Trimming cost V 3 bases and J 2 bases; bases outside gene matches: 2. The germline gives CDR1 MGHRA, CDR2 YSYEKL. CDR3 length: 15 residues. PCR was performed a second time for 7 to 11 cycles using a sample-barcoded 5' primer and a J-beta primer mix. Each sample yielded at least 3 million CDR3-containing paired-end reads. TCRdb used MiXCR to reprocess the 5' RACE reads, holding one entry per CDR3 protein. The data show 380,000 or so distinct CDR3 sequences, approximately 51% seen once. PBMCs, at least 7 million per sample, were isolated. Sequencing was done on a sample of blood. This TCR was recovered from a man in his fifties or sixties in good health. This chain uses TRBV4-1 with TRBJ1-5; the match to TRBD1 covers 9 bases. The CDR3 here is CASSHRTGGNQPQHF. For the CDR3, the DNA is TGCGCCAGCAGCCACAGGACAGGGGGCAATCAGCCCCAGCATTTT.